The sequence of this T cell receptor beta chain was determined in a study of blood T cells in healthy people across ages. CDR3 length equals 15 residues. V lost 4 bases and J 6 bases, leaving 16 bases between the germline ends. CDR1 MGHRA and CDR2 YSYEKL come from the germline V gene. The table lists this clonotype with many counts. Then a second PCR, running roughly 7 to 11 cycles, was carried out with a sample-barcoded 5' primer and a J-beta primer mix. Via MiXCR, TCRdb re-called the 5' RACE reads, giving one row per CDR3 protein. This table holds about 1.6 million distinct CDR3 sequences, 30% to 40% found once.

The source of this sequence is a woman between 25 and 40 years old in good health. The V call is TRBV4-1, the J call TRBJ2-1; no clear D. Sequencing was carried out using blood. This CDR3 is CASSRVGLEGNEQFF. CDR3 nucleotides: TGCGCCAGCAGCCGGGTCGGGTTGGAAGGCAATGAGCAGTTCTTC.